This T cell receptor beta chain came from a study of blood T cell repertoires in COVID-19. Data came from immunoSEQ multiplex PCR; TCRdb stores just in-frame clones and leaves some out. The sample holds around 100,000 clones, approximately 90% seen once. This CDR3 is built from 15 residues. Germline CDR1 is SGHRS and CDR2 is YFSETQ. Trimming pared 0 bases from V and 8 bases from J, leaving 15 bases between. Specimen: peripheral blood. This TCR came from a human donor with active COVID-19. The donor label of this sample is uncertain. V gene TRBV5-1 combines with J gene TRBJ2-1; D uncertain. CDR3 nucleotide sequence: TGCGCCAGCAGCTTGGATGCAGGCTGGGTTCATGAGCAGTTCTTC. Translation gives CASSLDAGWVHEQFF.